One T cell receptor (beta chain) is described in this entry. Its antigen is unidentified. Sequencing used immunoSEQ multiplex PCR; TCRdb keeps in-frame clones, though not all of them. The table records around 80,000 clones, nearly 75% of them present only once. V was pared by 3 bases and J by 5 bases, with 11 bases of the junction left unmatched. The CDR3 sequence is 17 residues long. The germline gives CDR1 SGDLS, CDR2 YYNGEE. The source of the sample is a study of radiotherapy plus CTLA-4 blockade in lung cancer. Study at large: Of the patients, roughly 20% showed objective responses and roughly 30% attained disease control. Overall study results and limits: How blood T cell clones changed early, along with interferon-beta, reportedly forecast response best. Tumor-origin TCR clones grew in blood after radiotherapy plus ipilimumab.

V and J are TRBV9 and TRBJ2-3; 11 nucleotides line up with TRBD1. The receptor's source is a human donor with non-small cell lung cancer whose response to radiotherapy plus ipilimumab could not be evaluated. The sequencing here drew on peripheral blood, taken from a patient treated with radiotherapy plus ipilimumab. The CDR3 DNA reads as TGTGCCAGCAGCGCAGTTCCGGGACAGGGGGATGAAGATACGCAGTATTTT. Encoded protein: CASSAVPGQGDEDTQYF.